This T cell receptor beta chain appears in the sequencing data of a study of CD8+ T cells in alopecia areata. RNA was extracted and reverse transcribed into cDNA as the sequencing template. Produced via immunoSEQ multiplex PCR; TCRdb's table is partial and in-frame only. The table lists around 100,000 clones, 70% to 80% of them singletons. Treatment defined: oral pan-JAK inhibitor, 5-10 mg twice daily. The trim removed 8 bases at V and 6 bases at J, leaving 6 bases unmatched. The germline V gene has CDR1 MNHEY and CDR2 SMNVEV (reference sequence). The CDR3 runs 14 residues. The sequenced sample was CD8+ T cells sorted from blood, obtained at approximately week 45, from a patient treated with tofacitinib. The chain links TRBV27 to TRBJ2-2; 10 bases agree with TRBD1. The TCR comes from a human donor with alopecia areata. The CDR3 DNA is TGTGCCAGCTGGGACAGGGGTTTGTCCGGGGAGCTGTTTTTT. This translates into CASWDRGLSGELFF.